Described below is a single T cell receptor (beta chain) sequence and its context. No cognate antigen has been identified for it. Per-nucleotide qualities are absent, and no much larger clonotype sits a single base away. Here V drops 2 bases and J drops 3 bases, and the junction holds 3 bases not matched to any gene. In the germline V gene, CDR1 corresponds to KGHDR and CDR2 to SFDVKD. There are 15 amino acids in the CDR3, from cysteine to phenylalanine inclusive. The retained sequence is limited to the CDR3, 45 bases, with the frame set at the first base. TCRbeta CDR3 regions were amplified from genomic DNA using the immunoSEQ Assay, a bias-controlled multiplex PCR. The authors' analysis ran thus. Nucleated cell counts per sample were estimated from amplification of reference gene primers within the assay. Sequence reads were collapsed and filtered to measure the absolute abundance of every unique TCRbeta CDR3 rearrangement. Productive Simpson clonality was computed per sample as the square root of Simpson's diversity index over productive rearrangements. TCRdb carries this immuneACCESS record with in-frame sequences only. Its versions omit some clonotypes, under half of them owing to an unresolved V gene in the studies checked, with the rest unexplained. Clone size and the V and J calls come from that table; the DNA yielded D and trimming. The sample table lists over 10,000 clones, around nine tenths of them with a count of one. About 53% of the sample rests with the top ten.

Collaborating institutions collected whole blood in K2EDTA tubes following their own protocols. For TCRbeta analysis, collaborators shipped samples in one of three forms: frozen whole blood, isolated PBMCs, or DNA extracted from either of those sample types. The record originates from a study of blood T cell repertoires in COVID-19 (dated by TCRdb to about 2020). A note on the overall study: Samples from collaborators originated in the United States, Italy and Spain and spanned both the acute and convalescent phases of COVID-19. The samples were drawn from the first 160 participants of the ongoing ImmuneRACE study and from roughly 1,300 subjects provided by 6 global collaborators. Where available, HLA class I and class II types were obtained from metadata supplied by the sample provider rather than from assay-based typing. Deeply sampled blood TCRbeta repertoires from subjects exposed to, actively infected with, or recovered from COVID-19 were included in the dataset. Sample metadata almost always included a de-identified subject ID, COVID-19 status, age in years and sex. The prospective study material was composed of cDNA or gDNA derived from T cells, B-cell-depleted T cells, or PBMCs. The repertoires were made available in a free public database intended to serve as a resource for research on the immune response to SARS-CoV-2.

What the research found in general, with its limitations: How much clinical and demographic metadata was included differed by source and by participant, and the metadata was provided uncurated.

The V and J segments used are TRBV24-1 and TRBJ2-5, with 9 junctional bases fitting TRBD1. Sequencing input: peripheral blood. The sequence was collected from a man older than 75 with acute or convalescent COVID-19. The bases read TGTGCCACCAGTGATTCCGACAGGGGGGAAGAGACCCAGTACTTC. This sequence encodes CATSDSDRGEETQYF.